This entry lists 28 T cell receptor beta chains sequenced from one sample in a study of PD-1 blockade in classical Hodgkin lymphoma. This table comes from immunoSEQ multiplex PCR, and its TCRdb copy is limited to in-frame clones, with some not included. The sample lists 40,000 to 55,000 clones; roughly 78% were seen once. The time point is: cycle 4 day 1 (C4D1), after around six weeks of nivolumab. Brentuximab vedotin exposure varied, and every patient relapsed after autologous stem cell transplantation. Sequenced here: peripheral blood mononuclear cells (PBMCs), sampled before the fourth cycle of nivolumab. The receptors originated from a human donor with classical Hodgkin lymphoma.

This clone came up a few times. Here the CDR3 reads CASSPIRTVNTEAFF. The CDR3 DNA reads as TGTGCCAGCAGCCCGATTAGGACGGTGAACACTGAAGCTTTCTTT. The chain recombines TRBV7-9 with TRBJ1-1; D is undetermined. There are 15 residues in the CDR3. The V end lost 5 bases, the J end lost 0 bases, and 13 bases lay between the germline ends. Germline CDR1 reads SEHNR; CDR2 reads FQNEAQ (reference sequence).

This clone was counted once. The chain has TRBV28 and TRBJ1-4; D gene unclear. Looked up from germline, CDR1 is MDHEN and CDR2 is SYDVKM. V was trimmed by 2 bases and J by 3 bases, leaving 10 bases between them. CDR3 length: 15 amino acids. CDR3 residues: CASSLTVGPNEKLFF. CDR3 sequence (DNA): TGTGCCAGCAGTTTAACGGTGGGCCCTAATGAAAAACTGTTTTTT.

Points on this clone: This CDR3 is also generated by other DNA sequences in the sample. This chain uses TRBV4-2 with TRBJ2-3, with 14 nucleotides matching TRBD2. The CDR3 contains 16 residues. The trim removed 4 bases at V and 3 bases at J, leaving 3 bases unmatched. Germline V lookup: CDR1 LGHNA, CDR2 YNFKEQ. The CDR3 here is CASSPGTSGGTDTQYF. As DNA, the CDR3 is TGTGCCAGCAGCCCCGGGACTAGCGGGGGTACAGATACGCAGTATTTT.

The V and J genes are TRBV19 and TRBJ2-6; 8 bases are shared with TRBD1. The CDR3 has 16 residues. Looked up from germline, CDR1 is LNHDA and CDR2 is SQIVND (reference sequence). V was pared by 7 bases and J by 0 bases, with 5 bases of the junction left unmatched. In DNA form, the CDR3 reads TGTGCCAGTAACAGGGGGTTTAGCTCTGGGGCCAACGTCCTGACTTTC. Translating it yields CASNRGFSSGANVLTF.

The gene calls are TRBV4-3 and TRBJ1-5; D not resolved. This CDR3 spans 15 amino acids. Germline V CDR1 and CDR2: LGHNA, YSLEER. V dropped 0 bases and J dropped 5 bases, with 11 bases sitting between them. Written as DNA, the CDR3 is TGCGCCAGCAGCCAAGAGTCAGATGGGCATCAGCCCCAGCATTTT. Amino acids: CASSQESDGHQPQHF.

This chain connects TRBV5-6 to TRBJ2-5, with 7 nucleotides matching TRBD1. V lost 2 bases to trimming and J lost 1 base; unmatched junction nucleotides: 8. The germline CDR1 and CDR2 sequences are SGHDT and YYEEEE. The CDR3 contains 16 residues. CDR3 protein: CASSLGLQGIQETQYF. Written as DNA, the CDR3 is TGTGCCAGCAGCTTAGGTTTACAGGGGATCCAAGAGACCCAGTACTTC.

The rearrangement links TRBV19 to TRBJ2-7, with a weak D call TRBD2 (6 bases). This CDR3 has 12 amino acids. CDR1 LNHDA and CDR2 SQIVND come from the germline V gene (reference sequence). V lost 5 bases and J lost 6, with 11 bases in between. CDR3 amino acids: CASSWQGGEQYF. CDR3 in DNA: TGTGCCAGTAGTTGGCAGGGAGGCGAGCAGTACTTC.

In this sample, this clone turned up a few times. The rearrangement links TRBV6-5 to TRBJ1-1, with D uncertain. Per the germline V gene, CDR1 is MNHEY and CDR2 is SVGAGI. The V end lost 0 bases, the J end lost 1 base, and 9 bases lay between the germline ends. The CDR3 extends over 15 amino acids. The CDR3 is CASSYSWVANTEAFF. Written as DNA, the CDR3 is TGTGCCAGCAGTTACTCGTGGGTAGCGAACACTGAAGCTTTCTTT.

The chain is built from TRBV28 and TRBJ1-3; possible D gene TRBD1, 5 bases. Per the germline V gene, CDR1 is MDHEN and CDR2 is SYDVKM. This CDR3 is built from 13 residues. V was clipped by 5 bases and J by 2 bases, with 7 bases between them. CDR3 sequence: CASSQDTGNTIYF. The CDR3 DNA follows: TGTGCCAGCAGTCAGGACACTGGAAACACCATATATTTT.

This clone has more than one count but fewer than ten. The chain has TRBV5-1 and TRBJ1-1; D is possibly TRBD1 (5 bases). From germline, CDR1 is SGHRS and CDR2 YFSETQ. This CDR3 spans 15 amino acids. V lost 0 bases and J 3 bases, leaving 12 bases between the germline ends. The CDR3 is CASSLDPGGDTEAFF. The CDR3, as DNA: TGCGCCAGCAGCTTGGACCCAGGAGGGGACACTGAAGCTTTCTTT.

This clone came up a few times. The rearrangement uses TRBV29-1 and TRBJ1-1; possible D gene TRBD1, 5 bases. Trimming pared 2 bases from V and 1 base from J, leaving 11 bases between. This CDR3 contains 14 residues. Germline CDR1 reads SQVTM; CDR2 reads ANQGSEA. The DNA for the CDR3 is TGCAGCGTTGAACGGTACGGGGGGAACACTGAAGCTTTCTTT. This sequence encodes CSVERYGGNTEAFF. Together with reference TRBV29-1 and TRBJ1-1, the CDR3 gives the full variable domain: SAVISQKPSRDICQRGTSLTIQCQVDSQVTMMFWYRQQPGQSLTLIATANQGSEATYESGFVIDKFPISRPNLTFSTLTVSNMSPEDSSIYLCSVERYGGNTEAFFGQGTRLTVV.

The J gene is TRBJ2-1, the V gene TRBV20-1, with D possibly matching TRBD2 (6 bases). CDR3 length: 11 amino acids. Germline CDR1 reads DFQATT; CDR2 reads SNEGSKA (reference sequence). With 6 bases removed from V and 8 bases from J, the gap between germline ends came to 11 bases. The CDR3 protein is CSARRDHEQFF. The CDR3 bases are TGCAGTGCGAGGCGGGATCATGAGCAGTTCTTC.

This chain uses TRBV27 with TRBJ2-3; D remains ambiguous. V gave up 5 bases and J gave up 3 bases, with 15 bases separating them. Germline V CDR1 and CDR2: MNHEY, SMNVEV (reference sequence). The length of the CDR3 is 15 residues. The CDR3 coding sequence is TGTGCCAGCAGTCTTTGGGGAATTCTGACAGATACGCAGTATTTT. Translated: CASSLWGILTDTQYF.

The CDR3 protein is CASSRTSGGTGELFF. In nucleotides, the CDR3 is TGTGCCAGCAGCCGGACTAGCGGGGGAACCGGGGAGCTGTTTTTT. The chain recombines TRBV4-2 with TRBJ2-2; 13 bases match TRBD2. This CDR3 region has 15 residues. Germline lookup yields CDR1 LGHNA and CDR2 YNFKEQ. Germline trimming cut 4 bases from V and 5 bases from J; bases unmatched to any gene: 1.

The CDR3 nucleotides read TGTGCCAGCAGCGTAGCTAATGAGCAGTTCTTC. Its protein is CASSVANEQFF. This chain joins TRBV9 and TRBJ2-1, with D uncertain. CDR3 length: 11 residues. The germline V and J ends were trimmed by 0 bases and 7 bases, with 2 bases remaining between them. Germline V lookup: CDR1 SGDLS, CDR2 YYNGEE. Full variable domain (outside the CDR3, taken from reference TRBV9 and TRBJ2-1): DSGVTQTPKHLITATGQRVTLRCSPRSGDLSVYWYQQSLDQGLQFLIQYYNGEERAKGNILERFSAQQFPDLHSELNLSSLELGDSALYFCASSVANEQFFGPGTRLTVL.

The chain joins TRBV18 to TRBJ2-3; D unresolved. The CDR3 loop spans 12 amino acids. The V end was cut by 5 bases, the J end by 11 bases, with 14 bases between. CDR1 is KGHSH, CDR2 LQKENI, per germline. The CDR3 spells CASSTIHEGQYF. CDR3 nucleotides: TGTGCCAGCTCAACCATTCACGAAGGGCAGTATTTT.

This chain connects TRBV10-3 to TRBJ1-1; 10 bases are a match to TRBD1. The CDR3 covers 14 residues. The V and J ends lost 6 bases and 5 bases, in that order; junction bases with no gene match: 6. The germline gives CDR1 ENHRY, CDR2 SYGVKD. CDR3 bases: TGTGCCATCAGCGAGAGGACAGGGGGAACTGAAGCTTTCTTT. Translating it yields CAISERTGGTEAFF.

The table lists this clone with a count of one. This chain uses TRBV9 with TRBJ2-7; D is unresolved. Between the trimmed V and J ends, which lost 3 bases and 3 bases, there was a span of 13 bases. There are 14 residues in the CDR3. Germline V lookup: CDR1 SGDLS, CDR2 YYNGEE. In DNA form, the CDR3 reads TGTGCCAGCAGCGCGAGTTTGGGTTTCTACGAGCAGTACTTC. Translating gives CASSASLGFYEQYF.

The chain links TRBV9 to TRBJ1-1; possibly TRBD1 for D (5 bases). The CDR3 totals 14 residues. V lost 3 bases and J 2 bases, leaving 11 bases between the germline ends. From germline, CDR1 is SGDLS and CDR2 YYNGEE. CDR3 DNA sequence: TGTGCCAGCAGCGACGGGGCTGCCAACACTGAAGCTTTCTTT. Protein product: CASSDGAANTEAFF.

This clone was seen only a few times. In nucleotides, the CDR3 is TGTGCCAGCAGCTGGACAGCGAACACTGAAGCTTTCTTT. Translation: CASSWTANTEAFF. The chain has TRBV7-2 and TRBJ1-1; D is perhaps TRBD1 (6 bases). The CDR3 sequence is 13 residues long. Germline V CDR1 and CDR2: SGHTA, FQGNSA. V was shortened by 4 bases and J by 1 base, with 7 bases between the two germline ends.

This clone was seen once. The chain uses TRBV11-3 and TRBJ1-2; D gene unclear. The germline gives CDR1 SGHNT, CDR2 YENEEA. V shed 1 base and J shed 4 bases, with 13 bases lying between them. The CDR3 has 15 amino acids. Here the CDR3 reads CASSLAPTAPYGYTF. CDR3 nucleotide sequence: TGTGCCAGCAGCTTAGCGCCAACAGCCCCCTATGGCTACACCTTC.

V usage is TRBV7-8 and J usage is TRBJ1-1; TRBD1 aligns across 8 bases. CDR1 and CDR2 (germline): SGHVS, FQNEAQ. V lost 5 bases, J lost 5 bases, and 7 bases stayed unmatched. The CDR3 totals 14 residues. The DNA for the CDR3 is TGTGCCAGCAGCCCTGGGGACAGGCGGACTGAAGCTTTCTTT. This translates into CASSPGDRRTEAFF. The complete variable domain, with remaining parts taken from reference TRBV7-8 and TRBJ1-1, reads GAGVSQSPRYKVAKRGQDVALRCDPISGHVSLFWYQQALGQGPEFLTYFQNEAQLDKSGLPSDRFFAERPEGSVSTLKIQRTQQEDSAVYLCASSPGDRRTEAFFGQGTRLTVV.

The V and J genes are TRBV6-1 and TRBJ2-1; 8 bases are shared with TRBD1. Trimming cost V 0 bases and J 9 bases; bases outside gene matches: 7. The CDR3 spans 15 residues. Germline-derived CDR1 and CDR2 are MNHNS and SASEGT. The CDR3 protein is CASSEAPGQGSEQFF. The DNA for the CDR3 is TGTGCCAGCAGTGAAGCACCTGGACAGGGTAGTGAGCAGTTCTTC.

The genes are TRBV18 and TRBJ1-5; 12 nucleotides match TRBD1. V lost 3 bases, J lost 7 bases, and 7 bases stayed unmatched. This CDR3 region has 16 residues. Germline CDR1 reads KGHSH; CDR2 reads LQKENI. CDR3 sequence reads: CASSPPGQGASQPQHF. The CDR3, as DNA: TGTGCCAGCTCACCTCCGGGACAGGGGGCGAGCCAGCCCCAGCATTTT. The complete variable domain, with remaining parts taken from reference TRBV18 and TRBJ1-5, reads NAGVMQNPRHLVRRRGQEARLRCSPMKGHSHVYWYRQLPEEGLKFMVYLQKENIIDESGMPKERFSAEFPKEGPSILRIQQVVRGDSAAYFCASSPPGQGASQPQHFGDGTRLSIL.

The genes are TRBV5-4 and TRBJ2-1, with 8 bases identical to TRBD2. V was clipped by 4 bases and J by 6 bases; unmatched bases: 3. The CDR3 consists of 13 residues. Germline loops: CDR1 SGHNT, CDR2 YYREEE (reference sequence). In nucleotides, the CDR3 is TGTGCCAGCAGCCCCAGCGGGGGCAATGAGCAGTTCTTC. The encoded protein is CASSPSGGNEQFF.

This clone turned up a few times. In DNA, the CDR3 is TGTGCCTGGAGTGTACGACGGTGGACAGGAGGAGCTTTCTTT. Translated, it gives CAWSVRRWTGGAFF. The V gene is TRBV30, the J gene TRBJ1-1; 7 bases fit TRBD1. The CDR3 has 14 amino acids. V shed 0 bases, J shed 10 bases, and the junction held 11 bases outside the gene matches. Looked up from germline, CDR1 is GTSNPN and CDR2 is SVGIG (reference sequence).

About this clone itself: The CDR3 carries no conserved terminal phenylalanine or tryptophan, so it likely arises from a read error. The rearrangement links TRBV7-9 to TRBJ2-7, with a weak D call TRBD2 (7 bases). The CDR3 totals 14 residues. In germline, CDR1 is SEHNR, CDR2 FQNEAQ (reference sequence). V was cut by 1 base and J by 6 bases, with 13 bases left in between. CDR3 DNA sequence: TGTGCCAGCAGCTTAGTCGGGGGGCACGGCGAGCAGTACTCC. Its translation: CASSLVGGHGEQYS.

This CDR3 is CASSLEAGKTYEQYF. For the CDR3, the DNA is TGCGCCAGCAGCTTGGAGGCAGGGAAGACCTACGAGCAGTACTTC. This chain joins TRBV5-1 and TRBJ2-5, with D possibly TRBD1 on 5 matching bases. Matching the DNA end better, TRBJ2-7 makes the J call doubtful. Germline lookup yields CDR1 SGHRS and CDR2 YFSETQ. The CDR3 contains 15 residues.